A single sample gave rise to the 13 T cell receptor beta chains below, sequenced in a study of Tregs in tolerant kidney transplant recipients. Repertoires were generated with immunoSEQ multiplex PCR, while TCRdb's copy carries only in-frame clones and drops some. The sample lists roughly 120,000 clones, roughly nine tenths occurring once. The sample taken for sequencing was CD4+ T cells from blood. All receptors derive from a human donor in good health.

The CDR3 region is CASSYRDTAYEQYF. The CDR3 DNA sequence: TGTGCCAGCAGTTACAGGGATACTGCGTACGAGCAGTACTTC. V gene TRBV6-5 combines with J gene TRBJ2-7; D uncertain. The CDR3 spans 14 residues. V was shortened by 2 bases and J by 4 bases, with 12 bases between the two germline ends. Germline values: CDR1 MNHEY, CDR2 SVGAGI.

This sequence joins TRBV5-5 and TRBJ1-1, with D uncertain. Trimming stripped 2 bases from V and 5 bases from J, with 7 bases between. Germline values: CDR1 SGHKS, CDR2 YYEKEE (reference sequence). This CDR3 contains 12 residues. CDR3 amino acids: CASSFWGTEAFF. As DNA, the CDR3 is TGTGCCAGCAGCTTTTGGGGAACTGAAGCTTTCTTT. Full variable domain (outside the CDR3, taken from reference TRBV5-5 and TRBJ1-1): DAGVTQSPTHLIKTRGQQVTLRCSPISGHKSVSWYQQVLGQGPQFIFQYYEKEERGRGNFPDRFSARQFPNYSSELNVNALLLGDSALYLCASSFWGTEAFFGQGTRLTVV.

This chain links TRBV6-5 with TRBJ1-1, with TRBD1 identical over 7 bases. The CDR3 consists of 15 residues. Germline assignment: CDR1 MNHEY and CDR2 SVGAGI. The J segment lost 5 bases and the V segment lost 1 base, leaving 7 bases of the junction unmatched. The CDR3, as DNA: TGTGCCAGCAGTTACTACAAGACAGGGAGGACTGAAGCTTTCTTT. This gives the protein CASSYYKTGRTEAFF.

The chain employs TRBV28 and TRBJ1-2; a weak D match, TRBD1 (6 bases). CDR1 MDHEN and CDR2 SYDVKM come from the germline V gene. This CDR3 contains 15 residues. Deletions cut 1 base from V and 3 bases from J, with 12 bases between. The CDR3 here is CASSLLGRGDYGYTF. The DNA of the CDR3 is TGTGCCAGCAGTTTATTGGGCAGGGGAGACTATGGCTACACCTTC.

The genes are TRBV11-2 and TRBJ2-5, with a weak D call TRBD1 (7 bases). The V end lost 0 bases, the J end lost 6 bases, and 17 bases lay between the germline ends. The CDR3 runs to 16 residues. CDR1 is SGHAT, CDR2 FQNNGV, per germline. DNA for the CDR3: TGTGCCAGCAGCTTAGACATAGGAGGGGGCAGGCAGACCCAGTACTTC. Translation gives CASSLDIGGGRQTQYF.

This chain joins TRBV5-6 and TRBJ1-2; 10 bases align to TRBD1. CDR1 is SGHDT and CDR2 is YYEEEE in the germline V gene. The CDR3 length is 14 residues. V trimming: 4 bases; J trimming: 7 bases; junction bases outside the gene matches: 7. The CDR3 nucleotides read TGTGCCAGCAGCCTTCGGGACAGGGGTTTTGGCTACACCTTC. Protein sequence: CASSLRDRGFGYTF. Filled out from reference TRBV5-6 and TRBJ1-2, the complete variable domain reads DAGVTQSPTHLIKTRGQQVTLRCSPKSGHDTVSWYQQALGQGPQFIFQYYEEEERQRGNFPDRFSGHQFPNYSSELNVNALLLGDSALYLCASSLRDRGFGYTFGSGTRLTVV.

The chain combines TRBV7-8 with TRBJ2-7; tentative D call: TRBD2 (5 bases). Trimming removed 1 base from V and 0 bases from J, with 13 bases in between. Germline loops: CDR1 SGHVS, CDR2 FQNEAQ. The CDR3 has 16 residues. In DNA, the CDR3 is TGTGCCAGCAGCTTAGGGCGGAACGGAGGCTCCTACGAGCAGTACTTC. Protein product: CASSLGRNGGSYEQYF.

V is TRBV5-5 and J is TRBJ2-5; either TRBD1 or TRBD2 may supply D (6 bases each). There are 16 residues in the CDR3. Germline V lookup: CDR1 SGHKS, CDR2 YYEKEE (reference sequence). Trimming removed 4 bases at V and 2 bases at J, with 18 bases between. This CDR3 is CASSRGQGSSQETQYF. The DNA of the CDR3 is TGTGCCAGCAGCCGGGGGCAGGGGAGTTCGCAAGAGACCCAGTACTTC.

V and J are TRBV5-1 and TRBJ1-4, with 7 bases matching TRBD1. V lost 4 bases to trimming and J lost 4 bases; unmatched junction nucleotides: 4. From germline, CDR1 is SGHRS and CDR2 YFSETQ. This CDR3 contains 14 residues. The CDR3 here is CASSPDRRNEKLFF. The CDR3 DNA reads as TGCGCCAGCAGCCCGGACAGGCGTAATGAAAAACTGTTTTTT. The full variable domain, with the rest looked up from reference TRBV5-1 and TRBJ1-4, is KAGVTQTPRYLIKTRGQQVTLSCSPISGHRSVSWYQQTPGQGLQFLFEYFSETQRNKGNFPGRFSGRQFSNSRSEMNVSTLELGDSALYLCASSPDRRNEKLFFGSGTQLSVL.

The J gene is TRBJ2-5, the V gene TRBV5-1, with 9 bases that match TRBD2. Trimming took 1 base from V and 5 from J; bases not matched to a gene: 9. Germline CDR1 SGHRS, CDR2 YFSETQ. This CDR3 has 16 residues. The CDR3 loop reads CASSLIRRGGAETQYF. As DNA, the CDR3 is TGCGCCAGCAGCTTGATTCGGCGGGGGGGCGCTGAGACCCAGTACTTC.

In this sample, this clone turned up once. The chain links TRBV23-1 to TRBJ2-5, with TRBD2 matching 10 bases. TRBV23-1 is filed as an ORF, its function uncertain. CDR3 size: 18 residues. The trim removed 0 bases at V and 0 bases at J, leaving 7 bases unmatched. CDR3 bases: TGCGCCAGCAGTCAATCAATAGAAACTAGCGGGGACCAAGAGACCCAGTACTTC. The encoded protein is CASSQSIETSGDQETQYF.

V usage is TRBV18 and J usage is TRBJ2-2; the match to TRBD2 covers 8 bases. The CDR3 consists of 16 residues. Germline V lookup: CDR1 KGHSH, CDR2 LQKENI. V was pared by 8 bases and J by 4 bases, with 12 bases of the junction left unmatched. CDR3 residues: CASNVGGAGATGELFF. CDR3 nucleotides: TGTGCCAGCAACGTCGGGGGAGCGGGGGCCACCGGGGAGCTGTTTTTT. Full variable domain (remainder filled in from reference TRBV18 and TRBJ2-2): NAGVMQNPRHLVRRRGQEARLRCSPMKGHSHVYWYRQLPEEGLKFMVYLQKENIIDESGMPKERFSAEFPKEGPSILRIQQVVRGDSAAYFCASNVGGAGATGELFFGEGSRLTVL.

This clone was seen a handful of times. The CDR3 region is CASSSNQGGGKNIQYF. The DNA for the CDR3 is TGTGCCAGCAGTTCAAACCAGGGGGGAGGCAAAAACATTCAGTACTTC. The rearrangement uses TRBV27 and TRBJ2-4, with D possibly being TRBD1 (7 bases). CDR3 length equals 16 residues. V gave up 4 bases and J gave up 3 bases, with 16 bases separating them. Germline values: CDR1 MNHEY, CDR2 SMNVEV (reference sequence).